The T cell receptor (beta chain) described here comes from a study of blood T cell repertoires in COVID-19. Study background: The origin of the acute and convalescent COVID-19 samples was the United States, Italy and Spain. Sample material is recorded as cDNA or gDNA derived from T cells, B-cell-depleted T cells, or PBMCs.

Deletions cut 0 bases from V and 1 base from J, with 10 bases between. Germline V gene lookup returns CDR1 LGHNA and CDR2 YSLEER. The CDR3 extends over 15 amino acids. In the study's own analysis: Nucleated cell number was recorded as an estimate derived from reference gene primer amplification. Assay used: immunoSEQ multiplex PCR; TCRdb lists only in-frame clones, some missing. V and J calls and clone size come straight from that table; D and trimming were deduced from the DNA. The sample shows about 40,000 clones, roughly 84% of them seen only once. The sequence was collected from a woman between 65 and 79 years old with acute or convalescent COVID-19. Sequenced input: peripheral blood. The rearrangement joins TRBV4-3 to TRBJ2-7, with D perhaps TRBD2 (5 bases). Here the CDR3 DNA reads TGCGCCAGCAGCCAAGAGGGCAGAGGGTCCTACGAGCAGTACTTC. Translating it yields CASSQEGRGSYEQYF.